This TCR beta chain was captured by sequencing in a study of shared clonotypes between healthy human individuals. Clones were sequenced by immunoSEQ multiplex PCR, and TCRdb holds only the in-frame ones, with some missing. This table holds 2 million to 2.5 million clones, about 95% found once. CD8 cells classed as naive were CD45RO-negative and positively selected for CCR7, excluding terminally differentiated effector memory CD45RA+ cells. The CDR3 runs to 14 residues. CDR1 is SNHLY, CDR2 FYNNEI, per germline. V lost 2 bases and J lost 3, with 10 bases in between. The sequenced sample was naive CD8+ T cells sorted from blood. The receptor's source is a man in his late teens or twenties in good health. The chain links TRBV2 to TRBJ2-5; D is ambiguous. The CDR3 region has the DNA TGTGCCAGCAGTGAATTAGGAAAGAAAGAGACCCAGTACTTC. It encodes CASSELGKKETQYF. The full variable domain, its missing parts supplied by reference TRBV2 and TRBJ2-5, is EPEVTQTPSHQVTQMGQEVILRCVPISNHLYFYWYRQILGQKVEFLVSFYNNEISEKSEIFDDQFSVERPDGSNFTLKIRSTKLEDSAMYFCASSELGKKETQYFGPGTRLLVL.